The 18 T cell receptor beta chains reported below all come from one sample, sequenced in a study of T-cell memory formation after mild COVID-19. TCRdb reprocessed the 5' RACE reads via MiXCR and lists one record per CDR3 protein. Of about 340,000 distinct CDR3 sequences in the sample, about 15% were seen once. The specimen sequenced was PBMCs or a T cell subset sorted from them (not recorded which). All receptors come from a man younger than 35 who had mild COVID-19 (a few samples of this study predate the infection). Cell type and time point are not known.

This clonotype was recorded a few times. The rearrangement links TRBV6-5 to TRBJ1-5, with D tentatively TRBD1 (5 bases). In germline, CDR1 is MNHEY, CDR2 SVGAGI. The length of the CDR3 is 13 residues. The ends were cut back, 7 bases at V and 6 bases at J, with 13 bases in the middle. In nucleotides, the CDR3 is TGTGCCAGCACTAACTCGGGGGGTCAGCCCCAGCATTTT. This sequence encodes CASTNSGGQPQHF.

This clonotype was counted a few times. This chain joins TRBV10-3 and TRBJ1-1; 9 bases are shared with TRBD1. Per germline, CDR1 ENHRY and CDR2 SYGVKD. The CDR3 consists of 15 residues. V lost 0 bases to trimming and J lost 4 bases; unmatched junction nucleotides: 3. CDR3 sequence (DNA): TGTGCCATCAGTGAGTCCACAGGGGGCCCCACTGAAGCTTTCTTT. This gives the protein CAISESTGGPTEAFF.

A single count supports this clonotype. This chain uses TRBV28 with TRBJ1-1; possibly TRBD1 for D (5 bases). Looked up from germline, CDR1 is MDHEN and CDR2 is SYDVKM. The CDR3 totals 16 residues. Trimming took 4 bases from V and 0 from J, leaving 15 bases between them. The CDR3 region is CASSSSRGGLNTEAFF. CDR3 sequence (DNA): TGTGCCAGCAGTTCCTCCCGGGGGGGGTTGAACACTGAAGCTTTCTTT. Full variable domain (outside the CDR3, taken from reference TRBV28 and TRBJ1-1): DVKVTQSSRYLVKRTGEKVFLECVQDMDHENMFWYRQDPGLGLRLIYFSYDVKMKEKGDIPEGYSVSREKKERFSLILESASTNQTSMYLCASSSSRGGLNTEAFFGQGTRLTVV.

Of note for this clonotype: Just one base apart from a much larger clone, this may be a read error. This chain links TRBV5-6 with TRBJ2-5, with D maybe TRBD1 (5 bases). CDR1 and CDR2 (germline): SGHDT, YYEEEE. The CDR3 spans 11 residues. With 4 bases removed from V and 7 bases from J, the gap between germline ends came to 8 bases. CDR3 sequence: CASSQGVTQYF. The CDR3 nucleotides are TGTGCCAGCAGCCAAGGGGTGACCCAGTACTTC.

V is TRBV19 and J is TRBJ2-7; 7 bases align to TRBD1. Unmatched junction bases numbered 13, after V lost 5 bases and J lost 3 bases. Germline V gives CDR1 LNHDA, CDR2 SQIVND (reference sequence). The CDR3 totals 16 residues. This chain's CDR3 is CASSPAPVGQDYEQYF. The CDR3 bases are TGTGCCAGTAGTCCCGCCCCCGTAGGACAGGACTACGAGCAGTACTTC.

This clonotype was observed a handful of times. The rearrangement joins TRBV21-1 to TRBJ1-1. TRBV21-1 is given as a pseudogene. The CDR3 sequence is 13 residues long. The CDR3: CASSKVFRWKAFF. The DNA of the CDR3 is TGTGCCAGCAGCAAAGTGTTTCGGTGGAAAGCTTTCTTT.

Notes on this clonotype: A read error may explain this, as a much larger clone is one base away. The J gene is TRBJ1-1, the V gene TRBV12-3 or TRBV12-4; weak D call: TRBD1 (5 bases). The CDR3 is made up of 12 amino acids. CDR3 sequence reads: CASRRGASEALF. The CDR3 DNA follows: TGTGCCAGCCGTAGAGGGGCGTCTGAAGCTTTATTT.

This clonotype appeared a few times. This chain links TRBV7-2 with TRBJ1-5; D gene unclear. This CDR3 contains 18 residues. Trimming removed 4 bases from V and 4 bases from J, with 23 bases in between. The germline V gene has CDR1 SGHTA and CDR2 FQGNSA. The CDR3 reads CASSSLVPDYTKNQPQHF. The DNA of the CDR3 is TGTGCCAGCAGCTCCCTCGTACCGGATTACACGAAAAATCAGCCCCAGCATTTT. The whole variable domain, filled in from reference TRBV7-2 and TRBJ1-5, reads GAGVSQSPSNKVTEKGKDVELRCDPISGHTALYWYRQSLGQGLEFLIYFQGNSAPDKSGLPSDRFSAERTGGSVSTLTIQRTQQEDSAVYLCASSSLVPDYTKNQPQHFGDGTRLSIL.

This clonotype was observed at least ten times. The CDR3 loop is CASRQEEVGTASTDTQYF. CDR3 DNA sequence: TGTGCCAGCAGACAGGAAGAGGTCGGGACAGCTAGCACAGATACGCAGTATTTT. The chain is built from TRBV12-3 or TRBV12-4 and TRBJ2-3; 7 bases agree with TRBD1. V lost 6 bases, J lost 0 bases, and 15 bases stayed unmatched. This CDR3 contains 18 residues.

This clonotype was recorded a few times. The V call is TRBV12-3 or TRBV12-4, the J call TRBJ2-7; D is tentatively TRBD1 or TRBD2 (5 bases each). This CDR3 contains 15 residues. V lost 6 bases, J lost 9 bases, and 24 bases lay in between. CDR3 amino acids: CASSSEGVRGARQYV. For the CDR3, the DNA is TGTGCCAGCAGCTCAGAAGGGGTTAGAGGGGCGAGGCAGTACGTC.

The gene calls are TRBV7-2 and TRBJ1-3; TRBD1 matches 7 bases. This CDR3 has 17 amino acids. Germline-derived CDR1 and CDR2 are SGHTA and FQGNSA. V lost 5 bases and J lost 2; bases outside the gene matches: 12. The DNA of the CDR3 is TGTGCCAGCAGCCCGGCCGGGGCAGGGGGAGCTGGAAACACCATATATTTT. Translation: CASSPAGAGGAGNTIYF.

This clonotype was found a few times. The V gene is TRBV7-2, the J gene TRBJ1-2, with 8 bases aligning to TRBD1. Trimming took 5 bases from V and 6 from J; bases not matched to a gene: 5. Germline values: CDR1 SGHTA, CDR2 FQGNSA. There are 13 residues in the CDR3. The CDR3 sequence: CASSHGQGHGYTF. Here the CDR3 DNA reads TGTGCCAGCAGCCACGGACAGGGCCATGGCTACACCTTC.

This clonotype showed up just a few times. CDR3 protein: CASSEYQGGEELFF. The CDR3 DNA reads TGTGCCAGCAGTGAATATCAGGGGGGTGAGGAGCTGTTTTTT. The chain recombines TRBV25-1 with TRBJ2-2; D perhaps matches TRBD1 (7 bases). This CDR3 is built from 14 residues. Germline V gene data show CDR1 as MGHDK and CDR2 as SYGVNS. Trimming shortened V by 0 bases and J by 10 bases, and 12 bases separated the two germline ends. Filled out from reference TRBV25-1 and TRBJ2-2, the complete variable domain reads EADIYQTPRYLVIGTGKKITLECSQTMGHDKMYWYQQDPGMELHLIHYSYGVNSTEKGDLSSESTVSRIRTEHFPLTLESARPSHTSQYLCASSEYQGGEELFFGEGSRLTVL.

V usage is TRBV7-8 and J usage is TRBJ1-5; TRBD1 might be the D (5 bases). The CDR3 extends over 16 amino acids. CDR1 SGHVS and CDR2 FQNEAQ come from the germline V gene. The V gene lost 5 bases and the J gene lost 2 bases, with 16 bases spanning the gap. Here the CDR3 DNA reads TGTGCCAGCAGCCTAGTGGGGACCCCCGGCAATCAGCCCCAGCATTTT. This translates into CASSLVGTPGNQPQHF.

This clonotype was seen more than once but under ten times. The chain joins TRBV3-1 to TRBJ2-5, with 7 bases identical to TRBD2. V lost 4 bases to trimming and J lost 1 base; unmatched junction nucleotides: 3. This CDR3 region has 14 residues. Germline values: CDR1 LGHDT, CDR2 YNNKEL (reference sequence). This CDR3 is CASSLLAVQETQYF. DNA for the CDR3: TGTGCCAGCAGCCTTCTAGCGGTCCAAGAGACCCAGTACTTC.

The gene calls are TRBV7-2 and TRBJ2-1, with 11 bases aligning to TRBD2. Looked up from germline, CDR1 is SGHTA and CDR2 is FQGNSA. V lost 2 bases and J lost 7; bases outside the gene matches: 4. The CDR3 has 15 residues. CDR3 nucleotide sequence: TGTGCCAGCAGCTTAATTAGCGGGGGGGCAAATGAGCAGTTCTTC. Its translation is CASSLISGGANEQFF. Supplemented by reference TRBV7-2 and TRBJ2-1, the full variable domain reads GAGVSQSPSNKVTEKGKDVELRCDPISGHTALYWYRQSLGQGLEFLIYFQGNSAPDKSGLPSDRFSAERTGGSVSTLTIQRTQQEDSAVYLCASSLISGGANEQFFGPGTRLTVL.

This clonotype was recorded many times. The V gene is TRBV15, the J gene TRBJ2-5; TRBD1 agrees at 10 bases. The J segment lost 4 bases and the V segment lost 1 base, leaving 6 bases of the junction unmatched. This CDR3 region has 16 residues. CDR1 and CDR2 (germline): LNHNV, YYDKDF (reference sequence). In nucleotides, the CDR3 is TGTGCCACCAGCAGAGGGGAAGACAGGGGGCGAGAGACCCAGTACTTC. Its translation: CATSRGEDRGRETQYF.

The sample holds many counts of this clonotype. The chain couples TRBV4-1 to TRBJ2-5, with D perhaps assigned TRBD1 or TRBD2 (5 bases each). Germline CDR1 and CDR2: MGHRA and YSYEKL. The V end was cut by 1 base, the J end by 0 bases, with 9 bases between. The CDR3 contains 15 residues. The CDR3 nucleotides read TGCGCCAGCAGCCAAGTGATGGGGGACCAAGAGACCCAGTACTTC. This translates into CASSQVMGDQETQYF.